The entry below describes one T cell receptor (beta chain). V trimming: 2 bases; J trimming: 4 bases; junction bases outside the gene matches: 7. The CDR3 has 15 residues. Germline V gene data show CDR1 as GTSNPN and CDR2 as SVGIG (reference sequence). This entry is derived from a study of blood T cell repertoires in COVID-19. About the study: Acute-phase and convalescent COVID-19 samples originated in the United States, Italy and Spain.

Libraries were prepared by immunoSEQ multiplex PCR; TCRdb keeps only in-frame clonotypes and omits some of them. Of 50,000 or so clones listed, around 85% are singletons. Sequencing was done on a sample of peripheral blood. This TCR derives from a human donor in a cohort sampled during active COVID-19. The chain combines TRBV30 with TRBJ2-1; 8 bases map to TRBD1. This CDR3 reads CAWSRGQGGYNEQFF. For the CDR3, the DNA is TGTGCCTGGAGTCGAGGACAGGGAGGTTACAATGAGCAGTTCTTC.